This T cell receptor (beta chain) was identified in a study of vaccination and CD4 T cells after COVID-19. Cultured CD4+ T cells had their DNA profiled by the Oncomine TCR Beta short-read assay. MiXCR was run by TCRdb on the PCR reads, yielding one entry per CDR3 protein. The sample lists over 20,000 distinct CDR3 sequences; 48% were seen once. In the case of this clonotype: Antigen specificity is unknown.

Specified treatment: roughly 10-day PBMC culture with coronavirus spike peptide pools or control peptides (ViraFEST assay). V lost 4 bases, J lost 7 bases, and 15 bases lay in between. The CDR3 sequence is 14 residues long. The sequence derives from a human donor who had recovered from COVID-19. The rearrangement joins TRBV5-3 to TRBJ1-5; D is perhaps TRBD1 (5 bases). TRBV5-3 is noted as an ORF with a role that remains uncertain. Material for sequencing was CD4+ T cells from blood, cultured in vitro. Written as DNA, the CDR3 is TGTGCCAGAAGCAATTGTAAGGGGCGGCAGCCCCAGCATTTT. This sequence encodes CARSNCKGRQPQHF.